Detailed here is one TCR beta chain. Antigen: not known. TCRdb analysed the reads with MiXCR anew, one entry per CDR3 protein. In the table there are approximately 280,000 distinct CDR3 sequences, around 20% of which are singletons. CDR3 length equals 14 residues. V was cut by 5 bases and J by 9 bases, with 17 bases left in between. These data originate in a study of T cell repertoires in cytomegalovirus infection. Turning to the study itself: It can be stated that public TCR beta signatures indicated CMV infection as well as a matching HLA type.

Study conclusions and caveats: The response measured ex vivo was dominated by TCR beta clonotypes (HLA-C-restricted and CMV-specific).

This TCR was sampled from a human donor in good health (CMV status not recorded). Some clones in this sample may be carry-over from other donors' samples. The sample consisted of cultured PBMCs, taken from culture after CMV antigen stimulation. J is TRBJ2-1 and V is TRBV12-3 or TRBV12-4; D is perhaps TRBD2 (6 bases). The CDR3 sequence: CASSLPPGLLEQFF. The CDR3 coding sequence is TGTGCCAGCAGTCTCCCCCCGGGACTTCTTGAGCAGTTCTTC.